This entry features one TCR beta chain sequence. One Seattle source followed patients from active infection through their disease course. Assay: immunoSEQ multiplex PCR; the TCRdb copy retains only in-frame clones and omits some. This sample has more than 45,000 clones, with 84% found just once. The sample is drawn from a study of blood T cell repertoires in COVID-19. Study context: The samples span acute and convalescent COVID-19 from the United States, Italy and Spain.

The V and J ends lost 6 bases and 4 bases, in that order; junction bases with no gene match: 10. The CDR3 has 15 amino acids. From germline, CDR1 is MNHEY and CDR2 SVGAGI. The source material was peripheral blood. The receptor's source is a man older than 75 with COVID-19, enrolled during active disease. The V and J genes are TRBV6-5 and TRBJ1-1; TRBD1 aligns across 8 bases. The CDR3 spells CASRPPQGAGTEAFF. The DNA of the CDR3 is TGTGCCAGCAGACCCCCCCAGGGGGCAGGCACTGAAGCTTTCTTT.